The source of this T cell receptor (beta chain) is a study of radiation and T cells in renal cell carcinoma (TCRdb year 2020). At the level of the whole study: The samples were obtained from a clinical trial, where primary renal cell carcinomas were treated with 15 Gy stereotactic body radiation therapy and then removed by nephrectomy 4 weeks afterward. In total, 50 to 60 samples underwent TCR beta sequencing: some 26 tumors plus 27 peripheral blood samples. In the 40 to 60 samples combined, about 4 million unique CDR3 nucleotide sequences were found, encoding 3,000,000 or so unique CDR3 amino acid sequences. Overall study outcomes, separate from this receptor: In blood, the top tumor clonotypes increased between baseline and 2 weeks post-radiation and then shrank by 4 weeks, which suggests that tumor-resident clones expanded only transiently. Because pretreatment tumor biopsies were not available, the baseline intratumoral presence of clonotypes could not be determined. Blood repertoire dynamics were not followed beyond 4 weeks after treatment. Effects of radiation dose or scheduling on the TCR repertoire could not be addressed with the single-armed trial design.

The sample's time point label, decoded: blood 2 weeks post-SBRT. What this sample's treatment or condition label stands for: 15 Gy SBRT to primary tumor, nephrectomy 4 weeks later. To follow tumor-enriched clonotypes, serial peripheral blood was collected from radiation-treated patients at baseline and at 2 weeks and 4 weeks after SBRT. Every patient had renal cell carcinoma of clear cell pathology. Genomic DNA for TCR sequencing was prepared using the QIAamp DNA Blood Mini Kit (Qiagen). Only samples passing all quality control checks were included in the analyses. TCR beta libraries were generated from genomic DNA with the immunoSEQ kit, following the manufacturer's recommendations. To prepare the libraries, a first multiplex PCR with proprietary primers was run, followed by a second PCR that added unique barcodes, and a bead cleanup was done after each round. A positive control reaction and a negative control reaction, both provided in the kit, were run with every batch of samples. The final libraries underwent checking on an Agilent 4200 TapeStation D1000 ScreenTape, volumetric pooling, and quantification by qPCR. An Illumina NextSeq500 fitted with a MidOutput 150-cycle cartridge performed the sequencing, running 156 Read1 cycles and 15 Index1 cycles with the kit's custom primers. The pooled library was loaded at roughly 1 pM with approximately 20% PhiX control spiked in. From the authors' description of their analysis: The vendor-processed data were analyzed in R, and a clonotype was defined as all T cells that share the same CDR3 nucleotide sequence. In the clone abundance analyses, frequencies in each sample were normalized to that sample's 10,000 most abundant clones. Before analysis, public T cell clones were removed, and these numbered fewer than six per sample on average. A difference in abundance of at least 32-fold between compartments was used to define tumor-enriched and baseline blood-enriched clonotypes. A beta-binomial differential abundance model was used to identify clonotypes that were expanded or contracted between blood time points. Tumor-blood repertoire similarity was measured with the Baroni-Urbani and Buser coefficient, and group comparisons used two-tailed Wilcoxon tests in R. The clones in this table, taken by TCRdb from immuneACCESS, are in-frame only. Not every clone is retained; where verified, under half of the shortfall comes from an unresolved V gene, and the cause of the rest is unknown. V and J calls and clone size are those listed in that table; D and trimming were worked out from the DNA. Counted in this sample were 60,000 to 65,000 clones; around 78% of them appeared once. The top ten hold roughly 6.1% of the sample.

Concerning this clone: No antigen is known for it. It has no much larger one-base neighbor in the sample; base qualities were not kept.

The CDR3 sequence holds 14 residues, the cysteine and phenylalanine included. Only the CDR3 DNA is retained, 42 bases long and in frame from the first base. The junction carries 5 bases between V and J, which are trimmed by 2 bases and 0 bases respectively. The germline V gene encodes CDR1 SGHAT and CDR2 FQNNGV. The receptor comes from a man aged 55 to 70 with renal cell carcinoma. The V and J segments used are TRBV11-2 and TRBJ1-3; a confident D gene designation cannot be given. The sequencing used blood, collected from a patient whose treatment included radiotherapy and nephrectomy. This receptor carries the CDR3 CASSLTLSGNTIYF. The nucleotide sequence is given as TGTGCCAGCAGCTTAACCCTCTCTGGAAACACCATATATTTT. Outside the CDR3, residues come from the reference TRBV11-2 and TRBJ1-3 proteins, so the full variable domain is: EAGVAQSPRYKIIEKRQSVAFWCNPISGHATLYWYQQILGQGPKLLIQFQNNGVVDDSQLPKDRFSAERLKGVDSTLKIQPAKLEDSAVYLCASSLTLSGNTIYFGEGSWLTVV.